The rows below give T cell receptor beta chains drawn from one sample of a study of T cells in tumors after PD-1 blockade. Clones were read by immunoSEQ multiplex PCR, and TCRdb kept only the in-frame ones, dropping some. The sample has roughly 59,000 clones, 80% seen once. The specimen comprised PBMCs, sampled before anti-PD-1 treatment. The receptors derive from a human donor with basal cell carcinoma. The CDR3 runs from the conserved cysteine through the conserved F or W. The order of the fields is V gene, J gene, D gene, clone size, CDR3 protein, CDR3 DNA. A D gene is named only where the DNA matches it firmly. Clone size is given for some rows only: seen once, a few or many times, or a class if the clone is expanded.

>TRBV30|TRBJ1-5|TRBD1|.
CAWRAGQGPQHF
TGTGCCTGGAGAGCGGGACAGGGACCCCAGCATTTT
>TRBV19|TRBJ2-1|TRBD1|.
CACTPGQASNEQFF
TGTGCCTGCACTCCGGGACAGGCCTCCAATGAGCAGTTCTTC
>TRBV5-1|TRBJ1-6|TRBD1|.
CASSLSRGQGSPLHF
TGCGCCAGCAGCTTGTCCAGGGGGCAGGGATCACCCCTCCACTTT
>TRBV19|TRBJ2-1|.|.
CASSMSDYNEQFF
TGTGCCAGTAGTATGTCGGATTACAATGAGCAGTTCTTC
>TRBV6-5|TRBJ2-7|.|.
CASSYGGYGGYEQYF
TGTGCCAGCAGTTACGGAGGGTACGGGGGATACGAGCAGTACTTC
>TRBV6-5|TRBJ1-2|.|.
CASSGWRFNYGYTF
TGTGCCAGCTCAGGCTGGAGATTCAACTATGGCTACACCTTC
>TRBV9|TRBJ2-7|.|.
CASSVKPGAYEQYF
TGTGCCAGCAGCGTCAAACCAGGTGCTTACGAGCAGTACTTC
>TRBV12-3/TRBV12-4|TRBJ2-1|TRBD2|.
CASSLLEGGRGFF
TGTGCCAGCAGTTTATTGGAAGGAGGGAGGGGGTTCTTC
>TRBV19|TRBJ1-5|.|.
CASSTTGRRQPQHF
TGTGCCAGTAGTACCACAGGGCGGAGACAGCCCCAGCATTTT
>TRBV5-1|TRBJ2-1|.|few
CASSSGWANNEQFF
TGCGCCAGCAGCTCCGGGTGGGCAAACAATGAGCAGTTCTTC
>TRBV9|TRBJ2-1|.|.
CASSVEQNNEQFF
TGTGCCAGCAGCGTAGAACAAAACAATGAGCAGTTCTTC
>TRBV5-6|TRBJ2-7|.|.
CASSLGHLGGFDEQYF
TGTGCCAGCAGCTTGGGACACCTCGGAGGGTTCGACGAGCAGTACTTC
>TRBV6-1|TRBJ1-5|TRBD1|once
CASSVPQGGPPSPQHF
TGTGCCAGCAGTGTCCCCCAGGGGGGCCCGCCGTCGCCCCAGCATTTT
>TRBV5-1|TRBJ1-1|.|.
CASSLSSQGRMDEAFF
TGCGCCAGCAGCTTGAGTTCACAGGGTCGGATGGATGAAGCTTTCTTT
>TRBV7-9|TRBJ1-5|.|few
CASSLGGGDLNQPQHF
TGTGCCAGCAGCTTAGGAGGCGGCGATCTAAATCAGCCCCAGCATTTT
>TRBV12-3/TRBV12-4|TRBJ1-1|.|.
CASSRIHTEAFF
TGTGCCAGCAGCCGGATCCACACTGAAGCTTTCTTT
>TRBV27|TRBJ1-1|.|.
CASSLSPPTLEKGEAFF
TGTGCCAGCAGTTTATCACCACCCACACTAGAAAAGGGTGAAGCTTTCTTT
>TRBV19|TRBJ1-3|.|once
CASSLGIGGGNTIYF
TGTGCCAGTAGTCTGGGAATAGGAGGCGGAAACACCATATATTTT
>TRBV5-1|TRBJ1-3|TRBD1|.
CASSYDRGGSGNTIYF
TGCGCCAGCAGCTATGACAGGGGGGGCTCTGGAAACACCATATATTTT
>TRBV11-3|TRBJ1-1|TRBD1|.
CASSFLPPGGMNTEAFF
TGTGCCAGCAGCTTCTTACCTCCAGGGGGCATGAACACTGAAGCTTTCTTT
>TRBV3-1/TRBV3-2|TRBJ2-2|.|.
CASSQEVRGAKLFF
TGTGCCAGCAGCCAAGAAGTAAGGGGCGCGAAGCTGTTTTTT
>TRBV6-1|TRBJ1-5|TRBD1|.
CASSEQRQGKGSNQPQHF
TGTGCCAGCAGTGAGCAAAGACAGGGAAAAGGTAGCAATCAGCCCCAGCATTTT
>TRBV4-1|TRBJ1-5|.|.
CASSHRGSNQPQHF
TGCGCCAGCAGCCACCGGGGAAGCAATCAGCCCCAGCATTTT
>TRBV9|TRBJ1-1|.|.
CASSYGGNTEAFF
TGTGCCAGCAGCTACGGGGGGAACACTGAAGCTTTCTTT
>TRBV9|TRBJ1-2|.|once
CASSAPLTGASGYTF
TGTGCCAGCAGCGCCCCCTTGACCGGAGCGAGCGGCTACACCTTC
>TRBV9|TRBJ2-5|TRBD2|.
CASSIRGGYQRETQYF
TGTGCCAGCAGCATACGGGGGGGATATCAGCGAGAGACCCAGTACTTC
>TRBV5-1|TRBJ1-1|.|.
CASHPWGGRQNTEAFF
TGCGCCAGCCATCCTTGGGGAGGCCGACAGAACACTGAAGCTTTCTTT
>TRBV5-1|TRBJ2-5|.|once
CASNPRAPGAETQYF
TGCGCCAGCAACCCCCGAGCTCCCGGGGCGGAGACCCAGTACTTC
>TRBV7-8|TRBJ1-5|TRBD1|medium-sized
CASSDTGQYYQPQHF
TGTGCCAGCAGCGATACGGGACAGTATTATCAGCCCCAGCATTTT
>TRBV3-1/TRBV3-2|TRBJ2-5|.|.
CASSPVAYRLETQYF
TGTGCCAGCAGCCCCGTCGCGTATAGACTTGAGACCCAGTACTTC
>TRBV15|TRBJ1-6|.|.
CATRLRTTNSPLHF
TGTGCCACCAGGTTACGGACAACAAATTCACCCCTCCACTTT
>TRBV19|TRBJ1-3|.|.
CASSTKMNSGNTIYF
TGTGCCAGTAGTACAAAAATGAACTCTGGAAACACCATATATTTT
>TRBV6-5|TRBJ2-2|.|.
CASTRTPTGTGELFF
TGTGCCAGCACCCGGACGCCCACGGGGACCGGGGAGCTGTTTTTT
>TRBV6-2/TRBV6-3|TRBJ1-2|TRBD1|.
CASSYLGQKGYTF
TGTGCCAGCAGTTACTTGGGACAGAAGGGCTACACCTTC
>TRBV10-3|TRBJ2-7|TRBD1|.
CAISGTGTGEQYF
TGTGCCATCAGTGGGACAGGGACAGGCGAGCAGTACTTC
>TRBV3-1/TRBV3-2|TRBJ2-1|.|.
CASSQLWTENYNEQFF
TGTGCCAGCAGCCAATTATGGACAGAGAACTACAATGAGCAGTTCTTC
>TRBV15|TRBJ2-3|.|.
CATSRDLPHTDTQYF
TGTGCCACCAGCAGAGATCTTCCCCACACAGATACGCAGTATTTT
>TRBV5-6|TRBJ2-7|.|.
CASSWSRAEQYF
TGTGCCAGCAGCTGGTCCAGGGCCGAGCAGTACTTC
>TRBV5-4|TRBJ1-3|.|.
CASSLEGSSGNTIYF
TGTGCCAGCAGCCTTGAGGGCAGCTCTGGAAACACCATATATTTT
>TRBV7-3|TRBJ2-1|TRBD2|.
CASSSPSHGRQNEQFF
TGTGCCAGCAGCTCCCCTTCCCACGGGAGGCAAAATGAGCAGTTCTTC
>TRBV3-1/TRBV3-2|TRBJ1-6|.|.
CASSLAQNSPLHF
TGTGCCAGCAGCCTTGCTCAGAATTCACCCCTCCACTTT
>TRBV2|TRBJ1-2|.|.
CAGQYYGYTF
TGTGCTGGACAGTACTATGGCTACACCTTC
>TRBV7-9|TRBJ2-5|.|.
CASSPGTSETQYF
TGTGCCAGCAGCCCTGGGACATCAGAGACCCAGTACTTC
>TRBV5-1|TRBJ1-5|.|.
CASSLAGLTDQPQHF
TGCGCCAGCAGCTTGGCGGGGCTTACGGATCAGCCCCAGCATTTT
>TRBV13|TRBJ2-1|TRBD2|.
CASSPREGRINEQFF
TGTGCCAGCAGCCCGAGGGAGGGGCGAATCAATGAGCAGTTCTTC
>TRBV9|TRBJ2-7|.|.
CASSPSRGFYEQYF
TGTGCCAGCAGCCCCAGTCGGGGCTTTTACGAGCAGTACTTC
>TRBV5-1|TRBJ2-3|TRBD1|.
CASSLDVRGNADTQYF
TGCGCCAGCAGCTTGGATGTCAGGGGGAACGCAGATACGCAGTATTTT
>TRBV2|TRBJ1-5|.|.
CASSARQANQPQHF
TGTGCCAGCAGTGCCAGACAGGCCAATCAGCCCCAGCATTTT
>TRBV30|TRBJ1-2|.|.
CAWRGASRAYGYTF
TGTGCCTGGAGGGGGGCCTCAAGGGCCTATGGCTACACCTTC
>TRBV30|TRBJ1-5|.|.
CAWRKDGGNQPQHF
TGTGCCTGGAGAAAGGACGGGGGCAATCAGCCCCAGCATTTT
>TRBV3-1/TRBV3-2|TRBJ1-2|.|.
CASSQGGREGYTF
TGTGCCAGCAGCCAAGGGGGGCGAGAAGGCTACACCTTC
>TRBV6-5|TRBJ2-1|TRBD1|.
CASGPGGQQYNEQFF
TGTGCCAGCGGGCCTGGGGGACAGCAATACAATGAGCAGTTCTTC
>TRBV7-2|TRBJ2-3|.|.
CASSLEYGRDTQYF
TGTGCCAGCAGCTTAGAATACGGTAGAGATACGCAGTATTTT
>TRBV3-1/TRBV3-2|TRBJ1-2|TRBD1|.
CASSPGGYYGYTF
TGTGCCAGCAGTCCAGGGGGCTACTATGGCTACACCTTC
>TRBV19|TRBJ2-1|.|.
CASSVSLRAGVQNEQFF
.
>TRBV5-6|TRBJ1-1|.|.
CARSWLGAGGNTEAFF
TGCGCCCGCAGCTGGTTGGGGGCGGGGGGCAACACTGAAGCTTTCTTT
>TRBV4-1|TRBJ2-2|.|.
CASSQGRSTDTGELFF
TGCGCCAGCAGCCAAGGGAGGTCAACCGACACCGGGGAGCTGTTTTTT
>TRBV12-5|TRBJ1-2|.|once
CASGLPTPTSYTF
TGTGCTAGTGGTTTGCCTACCCCCACTAGCTACACCTTC
>TRBV19|TRBJ1-1|TRBD1|.
CAIRDRQNTEAFF
TGTGCCATCCGGGACAGACAGAACACTGAAGCTTTCTTT
>TRBV12-3/TRBV12-4|TRBJ2-7|.|.
CASSPEGVGEQYF
TGTGCCAGCAGCCCTGAGGGGGTAGGCGAGCAGTACTTC